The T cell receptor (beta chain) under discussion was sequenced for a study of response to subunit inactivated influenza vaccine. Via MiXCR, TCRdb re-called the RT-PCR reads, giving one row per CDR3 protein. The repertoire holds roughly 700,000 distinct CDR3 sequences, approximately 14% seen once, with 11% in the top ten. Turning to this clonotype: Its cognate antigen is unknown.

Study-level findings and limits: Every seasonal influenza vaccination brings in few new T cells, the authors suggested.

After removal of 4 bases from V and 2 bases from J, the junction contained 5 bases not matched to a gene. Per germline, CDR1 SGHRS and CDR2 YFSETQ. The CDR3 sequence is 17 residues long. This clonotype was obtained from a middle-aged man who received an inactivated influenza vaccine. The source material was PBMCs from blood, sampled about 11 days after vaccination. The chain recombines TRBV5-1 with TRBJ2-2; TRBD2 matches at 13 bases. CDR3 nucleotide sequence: TGCGCCAGCAGCAACGGACTAGCGGGAGATAACACCGGGGAGCTGTTTTTT. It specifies CASSNGLAGDNTGELFF. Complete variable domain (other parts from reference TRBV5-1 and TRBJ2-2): KAGVTQTPRYLIKTRGQQVTLSCSPISGHRSVSWYQQTPGQGLQFLFEYFSETQRNKGNFPGRFSGRQFSNSRSEMNVSTLELGDSALYLCASSNGLAGDNTGELFFGEGSRLTVL.